The sequence of this T cell receptor (beta chain) was determined in a study of blood T cell repertoires in COVID-19 (dated by TCRdb to the early 2020s). General notes on the study: The collaborator samples originated in the United States, Italy and Spain and spanned the acute and convalescent phases of COVID-19. Samples were obtained from the ongoing ImmuneRACE study (first 160 participants) and from some 1,300 subjects provided by 6 global collaborators. The dataset comprised deeply sampled blood TCRbeta repertoires from subjects exposed to, actively infected with, or recovered from COVID-19. The repertoires were released in a freely available public database intended as a resource for research on the immune response to SARS-CoV-2. The prospective study material was composed of cDNA or gDNA derived from T cells, B-cell-depleted T cells, or PBMCs. The sample metadata nearly always contained a de-identified subject ID, COVID-19 status, age in years and sex. HLA class I and class II types, where available, came from metadata supplied by the sample provider rather than from assay-based typing. General findings and caveats noted by the study authors: The quantity of clinical and demographic metadata differed by source and by participant and was supplied without curation.

Notes on this clone: Which antigen it targets is not known. The record has no base qualities; no much larger clone is one base away.

Whole blood was collected in K2EDTA tubes by collaborating institutions according to the institutions' own protocols. For TCRbeta analysis, collaborators shipped samples in one of three forms: frozen whole blood, isolated PBMCs, or DNA extracted from either of those sample types. TCRbeta CDR3 regions were amplified from genomic DNA by means of the immunoSEQ Assay, a bias-controlled multiplex PCR. The authors' pipeline ran thus. The number of nucleated cells in each sample was estimated by amplification of reference gene primers within the assay. Sequence reads were collapsed and filtered to measure the absolute abundance of every unique TCRbeta CDR3 rearrangement. Productive Simpson clonality was computed per sample as the square root of Simpson's diversity index over productive rearrangements. TCRdb carries this immuneACCESS record with in-frame sequences only. Its versions omit some clonotypes, under half of them owing to an unresolved V gene in the studies checked, with the rest unexplained. V and J calls and clone size are given by that table; D and trimming were obtained from the DNA. Recorded for this sample are over 400,000 clones; roughly 85% of them occurred a single time. The ten largest clonotypes hold about 1.5% of the sample.

This clonotype originated in a woman in her twenties or thirties with active or convalescent COVID-19. The specimen was peripheral blood.

The base sequence is TGTGCCAGCAGCTTGGGGCCGAGCAATCAGCCCCAGCATTTT. Its protein product is CASSLGPSNQPQHF. The chain uses TRBV7-9 and TRBJ1-5, with TRBD1 as a weak D call on 5 bases. Based on the germline V gene (reference sequence), the CDR1 and CDR2 sequences are SEHNR and FQNEAQ. V lost 3 bases and J lost 1 base; the stretch between them is 7 bases long. The CDR3 starts with the cysteine, ends with the phenylalanine, and has 14 residues. Here the CDR3 DNA is all that survives: 42 bases in frame from base 1.